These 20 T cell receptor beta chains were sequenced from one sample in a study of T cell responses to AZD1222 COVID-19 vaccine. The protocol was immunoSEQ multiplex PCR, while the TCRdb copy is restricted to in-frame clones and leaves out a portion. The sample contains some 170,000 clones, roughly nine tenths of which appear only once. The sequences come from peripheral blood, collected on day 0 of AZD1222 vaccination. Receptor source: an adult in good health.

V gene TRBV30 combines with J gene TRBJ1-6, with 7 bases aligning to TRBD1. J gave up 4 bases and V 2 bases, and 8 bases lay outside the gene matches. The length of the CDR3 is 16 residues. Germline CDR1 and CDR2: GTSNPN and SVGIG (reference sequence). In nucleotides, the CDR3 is TGTGCCTGGAGTCAATCGGGACAGAGATATAATTCACCCCTCCACTTT. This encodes CAWSQSGQRYNSPLHF.

The CDR3 spells CASSWVSPDEKLFF. Written as DNA, the CDR3 is TGCGCCAGCAGCTGGGTGTCTCCTGATGAAAAACTGTTTTTT. This chain links TRBV5-1 with TRBJ1-4; D remains ambiguous. This CDR3 spans 14 amino acids. Trimming took 3 bases from V and 6 from J, leaving 12 bases between them. From germline, CDR1 is SGHRS and CDR2 YFSETQ.

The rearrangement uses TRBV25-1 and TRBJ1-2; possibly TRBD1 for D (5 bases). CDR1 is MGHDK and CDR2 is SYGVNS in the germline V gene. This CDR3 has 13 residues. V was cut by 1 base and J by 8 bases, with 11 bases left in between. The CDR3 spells CASSESGQRGYTF. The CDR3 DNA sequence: TGTGCCAGCAGTGAATCAGGGCAAAGGGGCTACACCTTC.

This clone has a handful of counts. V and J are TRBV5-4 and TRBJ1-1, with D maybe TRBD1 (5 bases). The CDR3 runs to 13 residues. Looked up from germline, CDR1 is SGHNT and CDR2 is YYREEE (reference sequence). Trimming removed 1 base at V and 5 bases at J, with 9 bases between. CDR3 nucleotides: TGTGCCAGCAGCTTGTGGGGGGAGACTGAAGCTTTCTTT. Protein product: CASSLWGETEAFF.

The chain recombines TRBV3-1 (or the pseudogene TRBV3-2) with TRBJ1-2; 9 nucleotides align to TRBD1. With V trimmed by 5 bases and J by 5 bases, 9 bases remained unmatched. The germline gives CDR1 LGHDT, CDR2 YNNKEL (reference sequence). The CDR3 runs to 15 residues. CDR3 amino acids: CASSAQPGQGYGYTF. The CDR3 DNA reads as TGTGCCAGCAGCGCACAACCGGGACAGGGTTATGGCTACACCTTC.

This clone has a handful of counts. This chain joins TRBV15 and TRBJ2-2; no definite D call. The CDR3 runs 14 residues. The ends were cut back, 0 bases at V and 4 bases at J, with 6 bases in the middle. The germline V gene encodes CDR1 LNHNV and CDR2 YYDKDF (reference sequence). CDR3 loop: CATSRDSGTGELFF. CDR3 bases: TGTGCCACCAGCAGAGATTCCGGCACCGGGGAGCTGTTTTTT.

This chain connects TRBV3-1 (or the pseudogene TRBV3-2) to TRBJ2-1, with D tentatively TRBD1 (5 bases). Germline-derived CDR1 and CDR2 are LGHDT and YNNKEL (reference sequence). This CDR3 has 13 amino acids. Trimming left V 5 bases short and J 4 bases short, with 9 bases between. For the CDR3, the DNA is TGTGCCAGCAGCTCTACAGGATACAATGAGCAGTTCTTC. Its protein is CASSSTGYNEQFF.

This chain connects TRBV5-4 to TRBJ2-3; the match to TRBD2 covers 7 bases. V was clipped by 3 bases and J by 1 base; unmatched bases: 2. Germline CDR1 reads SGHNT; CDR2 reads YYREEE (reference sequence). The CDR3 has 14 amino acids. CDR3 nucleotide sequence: TGTGCCAGCAGCTCGGGAGGCCGCACAGATACGCAGTATTTT. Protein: CASSSGGRTDTQYF.

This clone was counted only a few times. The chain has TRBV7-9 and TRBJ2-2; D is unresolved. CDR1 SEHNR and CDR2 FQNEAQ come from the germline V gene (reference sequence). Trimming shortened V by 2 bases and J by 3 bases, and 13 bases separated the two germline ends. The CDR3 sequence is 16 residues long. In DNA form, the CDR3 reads TGTGCCAGCAGCTTATCCGTGGACCCATACACCGGGGAGCTGTTTTTT. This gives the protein CASSLSVDPYTGELFF. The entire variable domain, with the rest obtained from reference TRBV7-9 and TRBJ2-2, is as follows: DTGVSQNPRHKITKRGQNVTFRCDPISEHNRLYWYRQTLGQGPEFLTYFQNEAQLEKSRLLSDRFSAERPKGSFSTLEIQRTEQGDSAMYLCASSLSVDPYTGELFFGEGSRLTVL.

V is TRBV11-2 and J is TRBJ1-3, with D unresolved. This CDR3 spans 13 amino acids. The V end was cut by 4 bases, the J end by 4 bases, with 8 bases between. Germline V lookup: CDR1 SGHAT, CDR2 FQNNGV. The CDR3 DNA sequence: TGTGCCAGCAGCTCGACGATGGGAAACACCATATATTTT. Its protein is CASSSTMGNTIYF.

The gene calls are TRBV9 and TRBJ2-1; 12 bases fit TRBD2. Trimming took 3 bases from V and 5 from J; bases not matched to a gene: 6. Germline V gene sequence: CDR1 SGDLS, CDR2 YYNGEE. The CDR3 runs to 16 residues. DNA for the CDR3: TGTGCCAGCAGCGACGGAAGACTAGCGGGAGACAATGAGCAGTTCTTC. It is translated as CASSDGRLAGDNEQFF.

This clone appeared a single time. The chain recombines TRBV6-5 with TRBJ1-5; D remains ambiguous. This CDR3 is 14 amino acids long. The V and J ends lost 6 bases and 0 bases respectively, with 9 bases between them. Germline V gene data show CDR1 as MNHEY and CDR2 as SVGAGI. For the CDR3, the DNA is TGTGCCAGCAGGCCGACCAATAGCAATCAGCCCCAGCATTTT. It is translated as CASRPTNSNQPQHF.

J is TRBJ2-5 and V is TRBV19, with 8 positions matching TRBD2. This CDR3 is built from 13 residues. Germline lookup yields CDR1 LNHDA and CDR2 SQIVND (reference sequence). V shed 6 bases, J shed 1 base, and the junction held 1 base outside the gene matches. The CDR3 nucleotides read TGTGCCAGTAGCCGGGGGGGCCAAGAGACCCAGTACTTC. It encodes CASSRGGQETQYF. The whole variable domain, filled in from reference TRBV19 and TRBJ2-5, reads DGGITQSPKYLFRKEGQNVTLSCEQNLNHDAMYWYRQDPGQGLRLIYYSQIVNDFQKGDIAEGYSVSREKKESFPLTVTSAQKNPTAFYLCASSRGGQETQYFGPGTRLLVL.

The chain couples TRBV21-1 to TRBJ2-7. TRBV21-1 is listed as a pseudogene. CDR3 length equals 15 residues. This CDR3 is CASSKEWGAAYEQYV. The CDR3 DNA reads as TGTGCCAGCAGCAAAGAATGGGGGGCGGCCTACGAGCAGTACGTC.

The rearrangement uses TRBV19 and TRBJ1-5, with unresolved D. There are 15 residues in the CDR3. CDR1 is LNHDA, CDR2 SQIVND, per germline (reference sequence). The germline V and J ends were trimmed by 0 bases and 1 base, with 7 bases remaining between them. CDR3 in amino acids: CASSIDLQSNQPQHF. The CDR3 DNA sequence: TGTGCCAGTAGTATAGATCTCCAAAGCAATCAGCCCCAGCATTTT.

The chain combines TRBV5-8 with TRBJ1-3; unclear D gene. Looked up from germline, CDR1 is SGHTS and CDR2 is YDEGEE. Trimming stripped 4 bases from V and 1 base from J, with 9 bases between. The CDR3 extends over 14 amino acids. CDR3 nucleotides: TGTGCCAGCAGCCGAAAAGGGTCTGGAAACACCATATATTTT. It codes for CASSRKGSGNTIYF.

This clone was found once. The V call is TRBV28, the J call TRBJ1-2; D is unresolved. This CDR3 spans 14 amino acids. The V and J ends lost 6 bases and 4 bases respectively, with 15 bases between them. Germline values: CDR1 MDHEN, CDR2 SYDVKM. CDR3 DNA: TGTGCCAGCAGCCTACACTCTATCGGCTATGGCTACACCTTC. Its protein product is CASSLHSIGYGYTF.

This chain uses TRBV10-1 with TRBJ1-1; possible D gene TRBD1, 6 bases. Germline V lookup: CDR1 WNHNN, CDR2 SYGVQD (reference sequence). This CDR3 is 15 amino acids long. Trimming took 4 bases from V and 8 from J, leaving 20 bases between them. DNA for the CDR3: TGCGCCAGCAGTGGGGCTGGACAGCCTCGAAACGAAGCTTTCTTT. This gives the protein CASSGAGQPRNEAFF.

As DNA, the CDR3 is TGTGCCAGCAGCCGGAACACTGAAGCTTTCTTT. It yields the protein CASSRNTEAFF. The chain recombines TRBV11-2 with TRBJ1-1; D not certain. The germline V gene has CDR1 SGHAT and CDR2 FQNNGV. The CDR3 sequence is 11 residues long. The ends were cut back, 5 bases at V and 1 base at J, with 2 bases in the middle.

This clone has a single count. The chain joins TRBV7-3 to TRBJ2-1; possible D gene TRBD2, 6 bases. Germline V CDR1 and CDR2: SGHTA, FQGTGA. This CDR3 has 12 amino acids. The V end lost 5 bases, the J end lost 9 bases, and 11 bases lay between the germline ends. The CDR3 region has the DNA TGTGCCAGCAGCCCCGGGGGTGTTGAGCAGTTCTTC. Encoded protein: CASSPGGVEQFF.